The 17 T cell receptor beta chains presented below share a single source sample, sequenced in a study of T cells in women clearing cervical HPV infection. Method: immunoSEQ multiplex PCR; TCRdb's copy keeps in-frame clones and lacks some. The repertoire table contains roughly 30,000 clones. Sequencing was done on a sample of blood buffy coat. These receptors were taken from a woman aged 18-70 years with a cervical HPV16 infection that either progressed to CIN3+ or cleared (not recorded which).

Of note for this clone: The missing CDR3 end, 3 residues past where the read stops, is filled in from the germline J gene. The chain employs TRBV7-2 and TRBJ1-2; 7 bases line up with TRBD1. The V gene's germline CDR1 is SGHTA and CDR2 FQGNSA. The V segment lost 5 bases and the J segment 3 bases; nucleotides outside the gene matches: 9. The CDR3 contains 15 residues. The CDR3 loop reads CASSPRQGIDYGYTF. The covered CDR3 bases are TGTGCCAGCAGCCCCCGACAGGGAATAGACTATGGC.

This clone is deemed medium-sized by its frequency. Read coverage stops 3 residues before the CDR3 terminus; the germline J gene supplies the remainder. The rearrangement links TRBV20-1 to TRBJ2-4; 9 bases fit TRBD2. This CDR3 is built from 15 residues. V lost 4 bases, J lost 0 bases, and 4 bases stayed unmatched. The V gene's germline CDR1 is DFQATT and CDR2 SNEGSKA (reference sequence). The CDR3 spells CSANVAGVAKNIQYF. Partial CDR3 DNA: TGCAGTGCTAACGTAGCGGGGGTAGCCAAAAACATT.

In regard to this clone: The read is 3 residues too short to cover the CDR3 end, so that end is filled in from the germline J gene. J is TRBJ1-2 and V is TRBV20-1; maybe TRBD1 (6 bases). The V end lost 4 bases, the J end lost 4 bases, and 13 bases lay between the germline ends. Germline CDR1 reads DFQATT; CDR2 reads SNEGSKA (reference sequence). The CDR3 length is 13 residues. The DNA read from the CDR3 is TGCAGTGCTACTACAGGGTGGGGCTATGGC. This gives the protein CSATTGWGYG. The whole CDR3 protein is CSATTGWGYGYTF.

The CDR3 DNA, read in part, is TGCAGTGCGCCCGCCGTGCGCGGGGAAGGATCACCG. It encodes CSAPAVRGEGSP. The entire CDR3 sequence reads CSAPAVRGEGSPLFF. The V call is TRBV20-1, the J call TRBJ2-2, with D perhaps TRBD2 (6 bases). Coverage ceases 3 residues before the CDR3 finishes, and the germline J gene fills in the end. The CDR3 contains 15 residues. Germline V gene data show CDR1 as DFQATT and CDR2 as SNEGSKA (reference sequence).

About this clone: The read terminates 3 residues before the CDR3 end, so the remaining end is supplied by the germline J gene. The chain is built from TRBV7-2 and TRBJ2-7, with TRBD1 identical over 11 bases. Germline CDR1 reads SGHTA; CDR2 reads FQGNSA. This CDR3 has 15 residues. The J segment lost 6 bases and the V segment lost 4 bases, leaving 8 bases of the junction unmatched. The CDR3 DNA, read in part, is TGTGCCAGCAGCTACACCGGGACAGGGGGTCTCGAG. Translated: CASSYTGTGGLE. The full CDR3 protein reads CASSYTGTGGLEQYF.

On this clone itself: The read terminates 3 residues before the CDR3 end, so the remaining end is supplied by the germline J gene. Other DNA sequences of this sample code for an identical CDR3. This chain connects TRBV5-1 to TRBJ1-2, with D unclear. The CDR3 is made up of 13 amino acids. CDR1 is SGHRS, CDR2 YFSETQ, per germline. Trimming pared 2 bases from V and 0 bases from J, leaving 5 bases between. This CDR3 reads CASSFHTNYGYTF. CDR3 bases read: TGCGCCAGCAGCTTTCACACTAACTATGGC.

The chain's CDR3 is CASMGGLGLPTDTYTF. The part of the CDR3 DNA that was read is TGTGCCAGTATGGGGGGACTAGGACTTCCTACAGATACC. This sequence joins TRBV19 and TRBJ1-2; tentative D call: TRBD1 (5 bases). The CDR3 end lies 3 residues beyond the end of the read and is filled in from the germline J gene. The CDR3 loop spans 16 amino acids. CDR1 and CDR2 (germline): LNHDA, SQIVND (reference sequence).

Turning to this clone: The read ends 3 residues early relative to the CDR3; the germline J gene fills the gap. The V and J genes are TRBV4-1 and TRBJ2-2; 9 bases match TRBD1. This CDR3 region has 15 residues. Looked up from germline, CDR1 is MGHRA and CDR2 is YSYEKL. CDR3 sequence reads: CASSAPGQGISPLFF. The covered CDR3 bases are TGCGCCAGCAGCGCCCCGGGACAGGGTATTTCACCG.

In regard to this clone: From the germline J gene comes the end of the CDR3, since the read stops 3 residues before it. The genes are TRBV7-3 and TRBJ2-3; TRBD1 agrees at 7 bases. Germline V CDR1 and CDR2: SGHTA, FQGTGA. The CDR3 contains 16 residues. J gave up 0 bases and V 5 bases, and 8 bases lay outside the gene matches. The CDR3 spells CASSQMGQPSTDTQYF. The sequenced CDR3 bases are TGTGCCAGCAGCCAAATGGGACAGCCTAGCACAGATACG.

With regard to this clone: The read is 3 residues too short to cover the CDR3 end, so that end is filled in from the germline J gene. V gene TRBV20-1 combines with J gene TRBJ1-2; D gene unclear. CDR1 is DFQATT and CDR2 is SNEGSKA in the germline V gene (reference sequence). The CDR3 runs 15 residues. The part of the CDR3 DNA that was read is TGCAGTGCTAGAAATACAGATGAGGGCCCGGGGGGC. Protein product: CSARNTDEGPGG. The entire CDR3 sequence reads CSARNTDEGPGGYTF.

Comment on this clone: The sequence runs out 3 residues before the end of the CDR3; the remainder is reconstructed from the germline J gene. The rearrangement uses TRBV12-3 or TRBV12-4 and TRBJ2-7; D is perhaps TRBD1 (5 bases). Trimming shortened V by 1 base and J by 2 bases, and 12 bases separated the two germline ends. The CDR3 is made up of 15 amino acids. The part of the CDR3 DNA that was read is TGTGCCAGCAGTTTAGGGGCAGGGTCGACCTACGAG. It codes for CASSLGAGSTYE. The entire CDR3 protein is CASSLGAGSTYEQYF.

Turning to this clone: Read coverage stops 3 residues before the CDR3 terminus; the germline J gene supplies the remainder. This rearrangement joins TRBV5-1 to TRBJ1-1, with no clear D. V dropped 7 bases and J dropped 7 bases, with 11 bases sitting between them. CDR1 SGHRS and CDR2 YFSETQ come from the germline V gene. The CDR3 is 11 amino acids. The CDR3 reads CASGEASEAFF. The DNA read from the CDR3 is TGCGCCAGCGGAGAAGCGAGTGAA.

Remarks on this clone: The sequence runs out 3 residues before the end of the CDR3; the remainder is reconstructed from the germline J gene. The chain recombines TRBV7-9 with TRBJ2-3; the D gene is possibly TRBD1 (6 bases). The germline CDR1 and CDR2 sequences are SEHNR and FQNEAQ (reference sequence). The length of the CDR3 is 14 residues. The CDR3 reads CASSRQVHRETQYF. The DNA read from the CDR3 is TGTGCCAGCAGCCGACAGGTCCACCGAGAGACG.

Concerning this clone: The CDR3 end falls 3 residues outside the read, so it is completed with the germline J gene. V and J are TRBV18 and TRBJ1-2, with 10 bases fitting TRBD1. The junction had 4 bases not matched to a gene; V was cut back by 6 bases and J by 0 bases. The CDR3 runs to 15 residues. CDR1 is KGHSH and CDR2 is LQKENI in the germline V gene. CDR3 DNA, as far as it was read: TGTGCCAGCTCGCAAGGACAGGGGGCTAACTATGGC. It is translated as CASSQGQGANYG. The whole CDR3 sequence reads CASSQGQGANYGYTF.

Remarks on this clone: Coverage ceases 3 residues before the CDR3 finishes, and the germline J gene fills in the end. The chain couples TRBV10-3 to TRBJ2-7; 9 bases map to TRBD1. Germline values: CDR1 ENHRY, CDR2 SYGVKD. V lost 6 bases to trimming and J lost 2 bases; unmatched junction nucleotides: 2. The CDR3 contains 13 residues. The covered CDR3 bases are TGTGCCATCAGGAGGGACAGGGCCTACGAG. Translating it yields CAIRRDRAYE. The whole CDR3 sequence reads CAIRRDRAYEQYF.

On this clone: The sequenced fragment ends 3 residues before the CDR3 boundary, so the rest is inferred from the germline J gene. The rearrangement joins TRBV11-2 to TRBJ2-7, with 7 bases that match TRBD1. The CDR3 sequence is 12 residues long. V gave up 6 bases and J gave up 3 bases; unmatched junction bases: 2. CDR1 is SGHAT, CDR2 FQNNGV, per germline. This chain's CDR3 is CASRGQSYEQYF. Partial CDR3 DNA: TGTGCCAGCAGGGGACAGAGCTACGAG.

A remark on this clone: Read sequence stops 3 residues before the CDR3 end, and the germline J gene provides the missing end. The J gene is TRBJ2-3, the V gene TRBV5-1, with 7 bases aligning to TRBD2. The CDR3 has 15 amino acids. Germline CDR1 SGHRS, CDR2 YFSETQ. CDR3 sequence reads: CASRTRGTGGETQYF. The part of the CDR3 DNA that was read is TGCGCCAGCCGGACTAGAGGAACGGGCGGGGAGACG.